This T cell receptor (beta chain) was captured by sequencing in a study of T cells after yellow fever vaccination. Study results and caveats: Most primary-vaccination clones reappeared after the booster (about 96% CD4, roughly 90% CD8). On re-exposure, the response was weaker but peaked faster, at day 5 versus 15.

In making TCR cDNA, 5'RACE template switching added a universal primer site and UMIs to it. Each CDR3 protein is one row after TCRdb ran MiXCR on the 5' RACE reads. The sample lists some 63,000 distinct CDR3 sequences, 6.5% to 9% occurring once. CDR1 MGHDK and CDR2 SYGVNS come from the germline V gene. V was trimmed by 6 bases and J by 4 bases, leaving 15 bases between them. The CDR3 sequence is 14 residues long. This clonotype appeared many times. Its specificity is not known. The chain uses TRBV25-1 and TRBJ2-5; tentatively, D is TRBD2 (6 bases). The input for sequencing was CD8+ T cells sorted from PBMCs, taken 15 days after the yellow fever booster vaccination. The source is a man aged 30-40 years who received the YFV17D yellow fever vaccine. The CDR3 protein is CASSPRAGGETQYF. CDR3 nucleotide sequence: TGTGCCAGCAGCCCCCGGGCCGGGGGAGAGACCCAGTACTTC.